These T cell receptor beta chains were read from a single sample in a study of shared clonotypes between healthy human individuals. Sequenced by immunoSEQ multiplex PCR; TCRdb stores in-frame clones only, minus some. This sample has 600,000 or so clones; nearly 98% occur once, and the top ten carry 0.3%. The sequencing input was naive CD8+ T cells sorted from blood. The receptors were gathered from a man under 40 in good health. The CDR3 runs from the conserved cysteine through the conserved F or W. The D gene is left open where the match is weak. The size field is filled for only some rows; it gives once, few, many or a size class.

D	V	J	size	DNA	CDR3
.	TRBV11-2	TRBJ2-5	.	TGTGCCAGCAGCTTAGAGCTAAGGCGGGAACAAGAGACCCAGTACTTC	CASSLELRREQETQYF
.	TRBV27	TRBJ2-1	.	TGTGCCAGCAGTGGTAGGGGCTACAATGAGCAGTTCTTC	CASSGRGYNEQFF
.	TRBV7-8	TRBJ2-7	once	TGTGCCAGCAGCTTAGGGGCCGGGTTTCTTAGCTACGAGCAGTACTTC	CASSLGAGFLSYEQYF
TRBD2	TRBV10-3	TRBJ2-6	.	TGTGCCATCAGTGAGTACGGGACTAGCTTAGCCGGGGCCAACGTCCTGACTTTC	CAISEYGTSLAGANVLTF
.	TRBV27	TRBJ1-1	.	TGTGCCAGCACAAGAATTGGCGGGGTGAACACTGAAGCTTTCTTT	CASTRIGGVNTEAFF
TRBD2	TRBV2	TRBJ2-3	.	TGTGCCAGCAGCGGGGGCGGTAGCGGGATTGATACGCAGTATTTT	CASSGGGSGIDTQYF
.	TRBV27	TRBJ2-7	.	TGTGCCAGCAGTTTACAACAGCCACCCCACGAGCAGTACTTC	CASSLQQPPHEQYF
.	TRBV13	TRBJ2-7	.	TGTGCCAGCAGCTTAGACAGGGCCACCTACGAGCAGTACTTC	CASSLDRATYEQYF
TRBD2	TRBV27	TRBJ2-1	.	TGTGCCAGCAGTCAAACCCTAGCGGGAGAGGGTGAGCAGTTCTTC	CASSQTLAGEGEQFF
TRBD2	TRBV5-5	TRBJ2-3	once	TGTGCCAGCAGCTTGGGACTAGCGGGAGGTACGCAGTATTTT	CASSLGLAGGTQYF
.	TRBV2	TRBJ2-7	.	TGTGCCAGCAGTGAAGGGTCCCGCCTCTACGAGCAGTACTTC	CASSEGSRLYEQYF
TRBD1	TRBV9	TRBJ2-7	.	TGTGCCAGCAGCCCAGCCGGGACAGGGACGGGCGAGCAGTACTTC	CASSPAGTGTGEQYF
TRBD2	TRBV7-8	TRBJ2-7	.	TGTGCCAGCAGCACACTAGCGGGCTACGAGCAGTACTTC	CASSTLAGYEQYF
TRBD2	TRBV5-1	TRBJ2-5	.	TGCGCCAGCAGCCCCCGGGACTATCAAGAGACCCAGTACTTC	CASSPRDYQETQYF
.	TRBV5-1	TRBJ2-5	.	TGCGCCAGCAGCTTGGCCGGTGTTGAGACCCAGTACTTC	CASSLAGVETQYF
.	TRBV6-4	TRBJ2-1	.	TGTGCCAGCAGTGACAGATACAATGAGCAGTTCTTC	CASSDRYNEQFF
TRBD2	TRBV20-1	TRBJ2-7	.	TGCAGTGTGACTTCGGGAGGCGAGCAGTACTTC	CSVTSGGEQYF